This T cell receptor (beta chain) emerged from a study of post-analysis software for immune sequencing data. Unique molecular identifiers tagged the TCR beta cDNA libraries. Each CDR3 protein gets one entry after TCRdb re-called the PCR reads with MiXCR. The sample lists 740,000 or so distinct CDR3 sequences; roughly 50% were seen once. Study conclusions and caveats: Patients showed TRBV5-6, TRBV5-1 and TRBV20-1 among several TRBV segments more frequent than in controls.

Germline values: CDR1 SNHLY, CDR2 FYNNEI. The ends lost 2 bases at V and 3 bases at J; junction bases unmatched: 17. This CDR3 has 20 amino acids. With respect to this clonotype: Its antigen is unidentified.

J is TRBJ1-4 and V is TRBV2, with 8 bases that match TRBD1. Sequences were obtained from blood. The origin of this receptor is a girl between 5 and 17 years old with multiple sclerosis. CDR3 residues: CASSEPRTGNKDQSNEKLFF. The CDR3 coding sequence is TGTGCCAGCAGTGAACCCCGGACAGGGAACAAGGATCAGTCTAATGAAAAACTGTTTTTT.